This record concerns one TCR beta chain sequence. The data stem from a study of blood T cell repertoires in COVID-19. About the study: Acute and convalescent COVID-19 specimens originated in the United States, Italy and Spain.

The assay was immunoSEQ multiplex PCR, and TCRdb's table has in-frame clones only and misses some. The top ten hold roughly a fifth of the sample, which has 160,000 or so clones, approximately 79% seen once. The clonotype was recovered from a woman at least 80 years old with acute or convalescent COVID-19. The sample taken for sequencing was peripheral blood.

The CDR3 coding sequence is TGTGCCAGCAGCTTAGCGGGGGCAAACCAAGAGACCCAGTACTTC. Protein: CASSLAGANQETQYF. V usage is TRBV7-3 and J usage is TRBJ2-5; a weak D match, TRBD2 (7 bases). The V end was cut by 2 bases, the J end by 0 bases, with 10 bases between. This CDR3 contains 15 residues. Germline-derived CDR1 and CDR2 are SGHTA and FQGTGA.